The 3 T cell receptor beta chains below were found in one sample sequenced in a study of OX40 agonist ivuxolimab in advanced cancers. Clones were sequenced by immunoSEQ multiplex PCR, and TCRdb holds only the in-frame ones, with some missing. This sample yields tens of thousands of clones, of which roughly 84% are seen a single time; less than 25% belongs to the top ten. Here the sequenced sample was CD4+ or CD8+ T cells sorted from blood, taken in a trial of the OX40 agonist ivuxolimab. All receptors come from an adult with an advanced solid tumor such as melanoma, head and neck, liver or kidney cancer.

The CDR3 DNA sequence: TGTGCCGACGAAGGGGTGGACACTGAAGCTTTCTTT. Protein sequence: CADEGVDTEAFF. The chain employs TRBV11-2 and TRBJ1-1; TRBD1 is a possible D gene (5 bases). Germline V lookup: CDR1 SGHAT, CDR2 FQNNGV. This CDR3 contains 12 residues. The germline V and J ends were trimmed by 11 bases and 3 bases, with 13 bases remaining between them. Using reference TRBV11-2 and TRBJ1-1 for the parts outside the CDR3, the full variable domain is EAGVAQSPRYKIIEKRQSVAFWCNPISGHATLYWYQQILGQGPKLLIQFQNNGVVDDSQLPKDRFSAERLKGVDSTLKIQPAKLEDSAVYLCADEGVDTEAFFGQGTRLTVV.

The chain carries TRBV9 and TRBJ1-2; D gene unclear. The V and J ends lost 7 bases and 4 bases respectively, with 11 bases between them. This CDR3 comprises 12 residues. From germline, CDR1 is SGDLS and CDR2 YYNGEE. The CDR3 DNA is TGTGCCAGCTTCCGGGGTCCCTATGGCTACACCTTC. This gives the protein CASFRGPYGYTF.

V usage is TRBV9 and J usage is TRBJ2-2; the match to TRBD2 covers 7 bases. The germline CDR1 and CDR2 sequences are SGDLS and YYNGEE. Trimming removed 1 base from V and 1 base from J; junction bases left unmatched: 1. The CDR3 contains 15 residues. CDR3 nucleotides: TGTGCCAGCAGCGTAACGGGAGGGAACACCGGGGAGCTGTTTTTT. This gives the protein CASSVTGGNTGELFF.